This is a list of T cell receptor beta chains from one sample in a study of CD4 T cells in lung cancer. Sequencing used immunoSEQ multiplex PCR; TCRdb keeps in-frame clones, though not all of them. Counted here are about 10,000 clones, about 62% occurring once; the ten biggest clones make up about 16%. Sequenced sample: normal lung tissue taken away from the tumor. The receptor source for this set is a man aged 60-69 years with non-small cell lung cancer. Each CDR3 is given with its conserved first and last residue. Fields, in order: clone size, V gene, CDR3 length, J gene, D gene, CDR3 DNA, CDR3 protein. The D gene is left open where the match is weak. For some rows the clone size is stated as once, few or many, or as a class when expanded; others skip it.

>NA|TRBV7-2|14|TRBJ2-7|NA
TGTGCCAGCGCCCAGGGTGGGGTCTCCTACGAGCAGTACTTC
CASAQGGVSYEQYF
>NA|TRBV30|14|TRBJ2-4|NA
TGTGCCTGGAACTTTCGGGGGGCCAAAAACATTCAGTACTTC
CAWNFRGAKNIQYF
>few|TRBV19|15|TRBJ1-1|NA
TGTGCCAGTACCCCCGGGGGGGTTGGGAACACTGAAGCTTTCTTT
CASTPGGVGNTEAFF
>NA|TRBV20-1|11|TRBJ2-3|TRBD1
TGCAGTATTCAGGGGGACGGTACGCAGTATTTT
CSIQGDGTQYF
>few|TRBV5-6|14|TRBJ2-5|NA
TGTGCCAGCAGCTTTGGAGACAGGCAAGAGACCCAGTACTTC
CASSFGDRQETQYF
>NA|TRBV19|15|TRBJ2-2|TRBD1
TGTGCCAGTAGTATATTGGACAGGGTTACCGGGGAGCTGTTTTTT
CASSILDRVTGELFF
>NA|TRBV11-2|18|TRBJ2-5|TRBD2
TGTGCCAGCAGCTTAGCGGTCGGACTAGCCAAGTACCAAGAGACCCAGTACTTC
CASSLAVGLAKYQETQYF
>NA|TRBV7-6|13|TRBJ2-3|NA
TGTGCCAGCAGCCCTCACCAGGGGGATACGCAGTATTTT
CASSPHQGDTQYF
>NA|TRBV7-3|15|TRBJ2-3|TRBD2
TGTGCCAGCAGCCTTACTAGCGTCGGCACAGATACGCAGTATTTT
CASSLTSVGTDTQYF
>NA|TRBV4-1|17|TRBJ2-1|TRBD2
TGCGCCAGCAGCCAAAGAAGTCTAGCGGGAGATTACAATGAGCAGTTCTTC
CASSQRSLAGDYNEQFF
>few|TRBV4-1|15|TRBJ1-5|TRBD1
TGCGCCAGCAGCGGGACAGGGGGCGCGGGGCAGCCCCAGCATTTT
CASSGTGGAGQPQHF
>NA|TRBV15|14|TRBJ2-3|NA
TGTGCCACCAGCAGAGATCTTAACACAGATACGCAGTATTTT
CATSRDLNTDTQYF
>once|TRBV6-4|14|TRBJ2-1|NA
TGTGCCAGCAGTGACTCTATAGAACTAGGCGAGCAGTTCTTC
CASSDSIELGEQFF